This is a list of T cell receptor beta chains from one sample in a study of T cell repertoires in cytomegalovirus infection. TCRdb re-called the reads with MiXCR, one entry per CDR3 protein. Of about 460,000 distinct CDR3 sequences detected, over 9% appear once; the ten largest clones hold roughly 10%. Specimen: PBMCs. All receptors derive from a human donor in good health (CMV status not recorded). Some clones in this sample may be carry-over from other donors' samples. The CDR3 runs from the conserved cysteine through the conserved F or W. A D gene is named only where the DNA matches it firmly. Some rows mark clone size as missing; the rest say once, few, many or name a class of expanded clone.

TRBJ2-2 | - | TRBV12-3/TRBV12-4 | many | TGTGCCAGCAGTTTTAACCCCCGCTTCCAGCGGGCTAACACCGGGGAGCTGTTTTTT | CASSFNPRFQRANTGELFF
TRBJ2-7 | - | TRBV10-3 | - | TGTGCCATCAGTGAGTTCGTCGGCTCCTACGAGCAGTACTTC | CAISEFVGSYEQYF
TRBJ2-1 | - | TRBV19 | once | TGTGCCAGTAGTATCGATTCGCCCAATGAGCAGTTCTTC | CASSIDSPNEQFF
TRBJ1-6 | - | TRBV7-9 | many | TGTGCCAGCAGCTCCGGGTCAGTTGGGCGGAATTCACCCCTCCACTTT | CASSSGSVGRNSPLHF
TRBJ2-5 | TRBD2 | TRBV7-6 | many | TGTGCCAGCAGCAGTAGACTAGCCCCTCGAGAGACCCAGTACTTC | CASSSRLAPRETQYF
TRBJ1-1 | TRBD1 | TRBV7-9 | many | TGTGCCAGCAGCGGGGGACAGGCGAACACTGAAGCTTTCTTT | CASSGGQANTEAFF
TRBJ1-4 | - | TRBV7-9 | many | TGTGCCAGCAGCTTAGACTCCCGAGGCGGCGAAAAACTGTTTTTT | CASSLDSRGGEKLFF
TRBJ2-3 | TRBD2 | TRBV6-5 | many | TGTGCCAGCAGTTCCGCAGCAGCGGGAGGGCTAGATACGCAGTATTTT | CASSSAAAGGLDTQYF
TRBJ1-6 | - | TRBV2 | - | TGTGCCAGCACCGAAAGGGTTAGAAATTCACCCCTCCACTTT | CASTERVRNSPLHF
TRBJ2-7 | TRBD1 | TRBV19 | many | TGTGCCAGTCGTCCCGGGACAGGGATGGGCGAGCAGTACTTC | CASRPGTGMGEQYF
TRBJ1-2 | - | TRBV18 | - | TGTGCCAGCTCACCACTAGGGGAAGGGGAAGGCTACACCTTC | CASSPLGEGEGYTF
TRBJ1-2 | - | TRBV6-5 | - | TGTGCCAGCAGATCCGGCGGCTATGGCTACACCTTC | CASRSGGYGYTF
TRBJ2-6 | TRBD2 | TRBV6-1 | many | TGTGCCAGCAAGGGAGGGTATGGGGCCAACGTCCTGACTTTC | CASKGGYGANVLTF
TRBJ1-1 | - | TRBV19 | many | TGTGCCAGTAGTACCCGGGATTTATCGGTGAACACTGAAGCTTTCTTT | CASSTRDLSVNTEAFF
TRBJ2-1 | TRBD2 | TRBV7-2 | many | TGTGCCAGCAGCTTCGAACTAGCGGGAGCTAATGAGCAGTTCTTC | CASSFELAGANEQFF
TRBJ1-2 | - | TRBV7-6 | many | TGTGCCAGCAGCTACGGGACTTCAACTAACTATGGCTACACCTTC | CASSYGTSTNYGYTF
TRBJ2-1 | TRBD1 | TRBV20-1 | - | TGCAGTGCTAACAGGGGGCACGGGCAGTTCTTC | CSANRGHGQFF
TRBJ1-2 | TRBD1 | TRBV11-2 | many | TGTGCCAGCAGCCCCACAGGGGGCGGCTATGGCTACACCTTC | CASSPTGGGYGYTF
TRBJ2-5 | - | TRBV28 | - | TGTGCCAGCAAAGGGGGTTTTAGGGAGACCCAGTACTTC | CASKGGFRETQYF
TRBJ2-5 | TRBD2 | TRBV7-2 | many | TGTGCCAGCAGCTTAGCGTTCGGGAGGGGAGAGACCCAGTACTTC | CASSLAFGRGETQYF
TRBJ2-2 | - | TRBV5-1 | - | TGCGCCAGCAGCTTGATTACTACGGGAGTAGCCGGGGAGCTGTTTTTT | CASSLITTGVAGELFF
TRBJ2-3 | - | TRBV7-6 | many | TGTGCCAGCAGCTTAGGGGTTATGCTTCTAGATACGCAGTATTTT | CASSLGVMLLDTQYF
TRBJ1-4 | - | TRBV14 | few | TGTGCCAGCAGCCTCGTGAGGGGGGAAGGCCTGTTTTTT | CASSLVRGEGLFF
TRBJ2-3 | TRBD2 | TRBV11-3 | many | TGTGCCAGCAGCCCTAGCGGACTCACAGATACGCAGTATTTT | CASSPSGLTDTQYF
TRBJ1-3 | - | TRBV7-9 | many | TGTGCCAGCAGCTTCCAGAGAGGTGGAAACACCATATATTTT | CASSFQRGGNTIYF
TRBJ2-2 | - | TRBV19 | many | TGTGCCAGTAGTATACCCCCGAACACCGGGGAGCTGTTTTTT | CASSIPPNTGELFF
TRBJ1-5 | TRBD1 | TRBV12-3/TRBV12-4 | many | TGTGCCAGCAGTCCACAGGGGTTAGGCAATCAGCCCCAGCATTTT | CASSPQGLGNQPQHF
TRBJ2-2 | - | TRBV7-8 | many | TGTGCCAGCAGCTATTTATATTTGATGGCGGATAACACCGGGGAGCTGTTTTTT | CASSYLYLMADNTGELFF
TRBJ1-5 | - | TRBV7-8 | many | TGTGCCAGCAGCCAGGCGAGGGCTCATAGCAATCAGCCCCAGCATTTT | CASSQARAHSNQPQHF
TRBJ1-2 | TRBD1 | TRBV6-5 | many | TGTGCCAGCGGACAGGGAATCTATGGCTACACCTTC | CASGQGIYGYTF
TRBJ2-3 | TRBD2 | TRBV7-6 | - | TGTGCCAGCAGCCCCAGGGAGCTAGCGGGGGGTCCGACGCAGTATTTT | CASSPRELAGGPTQYF
TRBJ2-3 | - | TRBV5-1 | few | TGCGCCAGCAGAACCACAGCGAGCACAGATACGCAGTATTTT | CASRTTASTDTQYF
TRBJ2-1 | TRBD2 | TRBV30 | many | TGTGCCTGGAGTGTGGGGACTAGCGGGAGGGCCGCCTACAATGAGCAGTTCTTC | CAWSVGTSGRAAYNEQFF
TRBJ2-1 | TRBD2 | TRBV28 | - | TGTGCCAGCAGTCTACCCCCGGCGGGAGTCTACAATGAGCAGTTCTTC | CASSLPPAGVYNEQFF
TRBJ1-5 | - | TRBV2 | many | TGTGCCAGCAGTGAAGCGACGGTGCGGCAGCCCCAGCATTTT | CASSEATVRQPQHF
TRBJ1-4 | TRBD1 | TRBV7-2 | many | TGTGCCAGCAGCTTGCAGGGACAGACTAATGAAAAACTGTTTTTT | CASSLQGQTNEKLFF
TRBJ2-5 | TRBD2 | TRBV4-2 | few | TGTGCCAGCAGCGAGCGGGGGGAGACCCAGTACTTC | CASSERGETQYF
TRBJ1-4 | - | TRBV20-1 | many | TGCAGTGCCCGGAGAAGTCAGAGGAATGAAAAACTGTTTTTT | CSARRSQRNEKLFF
TRBJ2-1 | - | TRBV20-1 | few | TGCAGTGCTATCCCAACCGGCGGACGCATAATCAATGAGCAGTTCTTC | CSAIPTGGRIINEQFF
TRBJ2-3 | TRBD2 | TRBV20-1 | many | TGCAGTGCTAGAGATGTCTTCGGCGCTTTGACTAGCGGGGCGGTAGATACGCAGTATTTT | CSARDVFGALTSGAVDTQYF
TRBJ2-7 | TRBD2 | TRBV7-2 | many | TGTGCCAGCAGCTTAATAGCGGGAGGAGCCTACGAGCAGTACTTC | CASSLIAGGAYEQYF
TRBJ2-2 | - | TRBV6-5 | - | TGTGCCAGCAGGCGGGTGGTCGCGAACACCGGGGAGCTGTTTTTT | CASRRVVANTGELFF
TRBJ1-5 | - | TRBV28 | many | TGTGCCAGCAGTTTAGGACGAATGCAGCCCCAGCATTTT | CASSLGRMQPQHF
TRBJ2-4 | - | TRBV5-4 | - | TGTGCCAGCAGCAGGGGGGGGGCCCAAAGTTTC | CASSRGGAQSF
TRBJ2-5 | TRBD1 | TRBV7-9 | few | TGTGCCAGCAGCTTAGGAAGCGGACAGGGCTTCCAAGAGACCCAGTACTTC | CASSLGSGQGFQETQYF
TRBJ2-3 | TRBD2 | TRBV2 | many | TGTGCCAGCAGTGTTAGCGGGGAGGGAGATACGCAGTATTTT | CASSVSGEGDTQYF
TRBJ1-5 | - | TRBV5-5 | many | TGTGCCAGCTCCCTTACCGAGGGCCAGCCCCAGCATTTT | CASSLTEGQPQHF
TRBJ2-3 | TRBD2 | TRBV6-4 | many | TGTGCCAGCAGTCCTAGGACTAGCAGCACAGATACGCAGTATTTT | CASSPRTSSTDTQYF
TRBJ1-3 | - | TRBV7-8 | many | TGTGCCAGCAGCTTGATGACATTTAACTCTGGAAACACCATATATTTT | CASSLMTFNSGNTIYF
TRBJ2-2 | - | TRBV7-6 | - | TGTGCCAGCAGCCCTGGAGGGAATGGCGGGACCTTGGGGACCGGGGAGCTGTTTTTT | CASSPGGNGGTLGTGELFF
TRBJ2-7 | - | TRBV7-9 | - | TGTGCCAGCAGCTTAGAGGGGGGGTACTACGAGCAGTACTTC | CASSLEGGYYEQYF
TRBJ1-2 | - | TRBV12-3/TRBV12-4 | - | TGTGCCAGCAGTTTATTCCGGGACACCCTCCGGGACTATGGCTACACCTTC | CASSLFRDTLRDYGYTF
TRBJ1-5 | - | TRBV12-3/TRBV12-4 | many | TGTGCCAGCAGTGCATACCCGGGACGGGCTAATCAGCCCCAGCATTTT | CASSAYPGRANQPQHF
TRBJ2-4 | - | TRBV28 | few | TGTGCCAGCAGTACTTTCAGCTTAGCCAAAAACATTCAGTACTTC | CASSTFSLAKNIQYF
TRBJ1-1 | - | TRBV10-3 | few | TGTGCCATCAGTGAGTTGGGTTTTAACACTGAAGCTTTCTTT | CAISELGFNTEAFF
TRBJ1-1 | - | TRBV2 | - | TGTGCCAGCACTTCCATGAACACTGAAGCTTTCTTT | CASTSMNTEAFF